The 30 T cell receptor beta chains presented below share a single source sample, sequenced in a study of regulatory T cells in long-lasting Graves disease (dated by TCRdb to 2020 to 2023). Library method: multiplex PCR. Sequencing was performed on an Illumina HiSeq 4000. To build TCR beta libraries, CDR3 regions were amplified by Arm-PCR using iRepertoire HTBI primers. Using fastp trimming at Q25 and MiXCR clonotype assembly, TCRdb reanalyzed the public sequencing data and kept in-frame beta chains. Identical CDR3 protein sequences are pooled into one entry, listed with their most common genes and DNA. The sample has about 470,000 distinct CDR3 sequences on record, 15% to 20% of them singletons. The ten most abundant clones make up over 9% of the sample. The time point tag for this specimen amounts to: newly diagnosed GD, antithyroid drugs for less than 3 months. For both TCR sequencing and RNA sequencing, RNA was extracted from PBMCs using TRIzol.

The sample was also linked to a second study, of T cells in Graves' hyperthyroidism and ophthalmopathy.

The sequenced sample was peripheral blood mononuclear cells (PBMCs), obtained at new diagnosis, from a patient treated with antithyroid drugs. Receptors originate from a middle-aged man with Graves disease. Donor details come from another sample of the same person, matched by shared clones.

In its sample, this clonotype was seen many times. The rearrangement joins TRBV5-1 to TRBJ2-3, with 10 bases fitting TRBD2. CDR1 SGHRS and CDR2 YFSETQ come from the germline V gene. The CDR3 has 17 residues. The V segment lost 0 bases and the J segment 5 bases; nucleotides outside the gene matches: 9. The DNA of the CDR3 is TGCGCCAGCAGCTTGGAGCCTAGCGGGAGTTCGAGAGATACGCAGTATTTT. As protein: CASSLEPSGSSRDTQYF.

This clonotype came up many times. The rearrangement uses TRBV7-2 and TRBJ2-1, with D unresolved. The CDR3 is 11 amino acids. V lost 6 bases and J lost 8, with 8 bases in between. From germline, CDR1 is SGHTA and CDR2 FQGNSA. In DNA, the CDR3 is TGTGCCAGCAGTATCCTGGATGAGCAGTTCTTC. Protein product: CASSILDEQFF.

This sequence joins TRBV10-3 and TRBJ1-5; no definite D call. With 2 bases removed from V and 1 base from J, the gap between germline ends came to 6 bases. The CDR3 runs 14 residues. CDR1 is ENHRY and CDR2 is SYGVKD in the germline V gene. CDR3 sequence reads: CAISEGVSNQPQHF. The CDR3, as DNA: TGTGCCATCAGTGAGGGTGTCAGCAATCAGCCCCAGCATTTT.

The table lists this clonotype with a few counts. The gene calls are TRBV9 and TRBJ1-2, with TRBD1 as a possible D gene (6 bases). Deletions cut 0 bases from V and 8 bases from J, with 11 bases between. CDR3 size: 13 residues. Germline V lookup: CDR1 SGDLS, CDR2 YYNGEE. The CDR3 is CASSVAGAEGYTF. The CDR3 DNA follows: TGTGCCAGCAGCGTAGCAGGGGCGGAGGGCTACACCTTC. The variable domain in full, with the rest retrieved from reference TRBV9 and TRBJ1-2, is DSGVTQTPKHLITATGQRVTLRCSPRSGDLSVYWYQQSLDQGLQFLIQYYNGEERAKGNILERFSAQQFPDLHSELNLSSLELGDSALYFCASSVAGAEGYTFGSGTRLTVV.

This clonotype has ten or more counts. This sequence joins TRBV5-1 and TRBJ2-7; 7 bases match TRBD1. The CDR3 is 14 amino acids. V shed 0 bases, J shed 6 bases, and the junction held 6 bases outside the gene matches. Germline lookup yields CDR1 SGHRS and CDR2 YFSETQ. The CDR3: CASSLDRGNGEQYF. The CDR3 region has the DNA TGCGCCAGCAGCTTGGACAGGGGAAACGGCGAGCAGTACTTC.

The V call is TRBV5-1, the J call TRBJ2-3; D gene uncertain. Trimming left V 2 bases short and J 2 bases short, with 12 bases between. Per the germline V gene, CDR1 is SGHRS and CDR2 is YFSETQ. This CDR3 contains 15 residues. CDR3 in DNA: TGCGCCAGCAGCTTATATGACCCGTACACAGATACGCAGTATTTT. Its protein is CASSLYDPYTDTQYF. Filled out from reference TRBV5-1 and TRBJ2-3, the complete variable domain reads KAGVTQTPRYLIKTRGQQVTLSCSPISGHRSVSWYQQTPGQGLQFLFEYFSETQRNKGNFPGRFSGRQFSNSRSEMNVSTLELGDSALYLCASSLYDPYTDTQYFGPGTRLTVL.

This clonotype was counted many times. The genes are TRBV28 and TRBJ1-1; 8 bases fit TRBD1. Per the germline V gene, CDR1 is MDHEN and CDR2 is SYDVKM. The CDR3 spans 15 residues. V dropped 10 bases and J dropped 3; count of bases not matched to a gene: 13. The DNA of the CDR3 is TGTGCCACCAACTCCAGGGGGCTGTCAGACACTGAAGCTTTCTTT. It is translated as CATNSRGLSDTEAFF. The full variable domain, with the rest looked up from reference TRBV28 and TRBJ1-1, is DVKVTQSSRYLVKRTGEKVFLECVQDMDHENMFWYRQDPGLGLRLIYFSYDVKMKEKGDIPEGYSVSREKKERFSLILESASTNQTSMYLCATNSRGLSDTEAFFGQGTRLTVV.

The table lists this clonotype with many counts. This chain joins TRBV28 and TRBJ2-5, with unresolved D. The CDR3 loop spans 17 amino acids. Germline V gives CDR1 MDHEN, CDR2 SYDVKM. With 1 base removed from V and 1 base from J, the gap between germline ends came to 16 bases. The chain's CDR3 is CASSLSSLRSAQETQYF. As DNA, the CDR3 is TGTGCCAGCAGTTTATCCTCGTTGAGATCGGCCCAAGAGACCCAGTACTTC.

Ten or more counts support this clonotype. The chain couples TRBV13 to TRBJ1-5; D possibly corresponds to TRBD1 (5 bases). Trimming removed 2 bases at V and 2 bases at J, with 7 bases between. Germline lookup yields CDR1 PRHDT and CDR2 FYEKMQ (reference sequence). The CDR3 has 14 amino acids. DNA for the CDR3: TGTGCCAGCAGCTTAAGCAGGGGCAATCAGCCCCAGCATTTT. Protein: CASSLSRGNQPQHF.

For this clonotype: The conserved final phenylalanine or tryptophan is absent from the CDR3, which likely points to a read error. This sequence joins TRBV10-3 and TRBJ2-7; 10 bases line up with TRBD1. The germline V gene has CDR1 ENHRY and CDR2 SYGVKD. The CDR3 runs 14 residues. The chain's CDR3 is CATSGGDRGYEQYS. In DNA form, the CDR3 reads TGTGCCACCAGTGGAGGGGACAGGGGTTACGAGCAGTACTCC.

Comment on this clonotype: A much larger clone sits a single nucleotide away, making a read error possible. This chain links TRBV6-1 with TRBJ2-1; D gene unclear. CDR1 is MNHNS and CDR2 is SASEGT in the germline V gene. This CDR3 contains 14 residues. Trimming shortened V by 6 bases and J by 10 bases, and 19 bases separated the two germline ends. CDR3 sequence (DNA): TGTGCCAGCAGGACCGGGTCCCCCTCCTACGAGCAGTTCTTC. Residues: CASRTGSPSYEQFF.

For this clonotype: A much bigger clone sits one base away, suggesting this may be a read error. The chain combines TRBV9 with TRBJ2-1; 7 bases are a match to TRBD2. Looked up from germline, CDR1 is SGDLS and CDR2 is YYNGEE. The J segment lost 10 bases and the V segment lost 1 base, leaving 11 bases of the junction unmatched. The CDR3 sequence is 15 residues long. In DNA form, the CDR3 reads TGTGCCAGCAGCGTAAGTGGGGGGAGGGAAGGAGAGCAGTTCTTC. Its protein is CASSVSGGREGEQFF. Filled out from reference TRBV9 and TRBJ2-1, the complete variable domain reads DSGVTQTPKHLITATGQRVTLRCSPRSGDLSVYWYQQSLDQGLQFLIQYYNGEERAKGNILERFSAQQFPDLHSELNLSSLELGDSALYFCASSVSGGREGEQFFGPGTRLTVL.

This clonotype was seen just once. V and J are TRBV4-1 and TRBJ2-3, with a weak D call TRBD1 (5 bases). CDR3 length: 17 amino acids. The germline gives CDR1 MGHRA, CDR2 YSYEKL. Trimming cost V 0 bases and J 3 bases, with 16 bases left between them. CDR3 bases: TGCGCCAGCAGCCAAGAACATGGGGCAGGGCAGACAGATACGCAGTATTTT. It yields the protein CASSQEHGAGQTDTQYF.

In this sample, this clonotype turned up many times. The chain couples TRBV20-1 to TRBJ2-3; TRBD1 agrees at 10 bases. This CDR3 comprises 14 residues. V trimming: 1 base; J trimming: 4 bases; junction bases outside the gene matches: 2. Per germline, CDR1 DFQATT and CDR2 SNEGSKA (reference sequence). CDR3 bases: TGCAGTGCTAGAGCGACAGGGGGCTCAGATACGCAGTATTTT. Translation gives CSARATGGSDTQYF.

This clonotype has a count of ten or more. V gene TRBV20-1 combines with J gene TRBJ2-7, with D maybe TRBD1 (5 bases). This CDR3 has 12 amino acids. Germline loops: CDR1 DFQATT, CDR2 SNEGSKA (reference sequence). The CDR3 reads CSWGQTNYEQYF. CDR3 DNA sequence: TGCAGCTGGGGCCAGACGAACTACGAGCAGTACTTC.

The chain couples TRBV27 to TRBJ2-2; D ambiguous. Trimming took off 6 bases at V and 2 bases at J, with 16 bases between the two ends. Germline V lookup: CDR1 MNHEY, CDR2 SMNVEV (reference sequence). The CDR3 totals 16 residues. This chain's CDR3 is CASSHAGPINTGELFF. The CDR3 nucleotides read TGTGCCAGCAGCCATGCCGGGCCTATAAACACCGGGGAGCTGTTTTTT.

On this clonotype: The junction and the germline gene differ at one end; a read error may be behind it. V and J are TRBV3-1 and TRBJ1-1; maybe TRBD1 (5 bases). The V gene's germline CDR1 is LGHDT and CDR2 YNNKEL (reference sequence). The CDR3 is 14 residues long. The CDR3 DNA is TGTGTCAGCAGCCAAGGATACAGGCGCGCTGAAGCTTTCTTT. This gives the protein CVSSQGYRRAEAFF. Based on the CDR3 plus reference TRBV3-1 and TRBJ1-1, the full variable domain is DTAVSQTPKYLVTQMGNDKSIKCEQNLGHDTMYWYKQDSKKFLKIMFSYNNKELIINETVPNRFSPKSPDKAHLNLHINSLELGDSAVYFCVSSQGYRRAEAFFGQGTRLTVV.

The gene calls are TRBV10-3 and TRBJ2-3; D is unresolved. The V end was cut by 6 bases, the J end by 2 bases, with 6 bases between. The CDR3 is made up of 12 amino acids. Germline CDR1 ENHRY, CDR2 SYGVKD. CDR3 DNA: TGTGCCATCAGACAGAACACAGATACGCAGTATTTT. Residues: CAIRQNTDTQYF.

This clonotype was counted ten times or more. CDR3 DNA sequence: TGTGCCAGCTCACCACGTAAGGGTGAGACCCAGTACTTC. The encoded protein is CASSPRKGETQYF. The V and J genes are TRBV18 and TRBJ2-5; D gene unclear. V dropped 1 base and J dropped 5 bases, with 8 bases sitting between them. The CDR3 runs to 13 residues. CDR1 is KGHSH and CDR2 is LQKENI in the germline V gene. The complete variable domain, with remaining parts taken from reference TRBV18 and TRBJ2-5, reads NAGVMQNPRHLVRRRGQEARLRCSPMKGHSHVYWYRQLPEEGLKFMVYLQKENIIDESGMPKERFSAEFPKEGPSILRIQQVVRGDSAAYFCASSPRKGETQYFGPGTRLLVL.

The sample holds a few counts of this clonotype. The chain carries TRBV2 and TRBJ1-6; D possibly corresponds to TRBD1 (6 bases). Germline V gene data show CDR1 as SNHLY and CDR2 as FYNNEI. Trimming removed 3 bases from V and 0 bases from J, with 6 bases in between. The CDR3 sequence is 15 residues long. The CDR3 bases are TGTGCCAGCAGTGAGGACAGCTCCTATAATTCACCCCTCCACTTT. This encodes CASSEDSSYNSPLHF.

The gene calls are TRBV18 and TRBJ2-1; D remains ambiguous. This CDR3 region has 13 residues. V was cut by 0 bases and J by 12 bases, with 12 bases left in between. The germline CDR1 and CDR2 sequences are KGHSH and LQKENI. CDR3 loop: CASSPPEIRVQFF. CDR3 bases: TGTGCCAGCTCACCACCGGAGATTCGAGTGCAGTTCTTC.

The chain joins TRBV18 to TRBJ2-5, with TRBD1 matching over 9 bases. Trimming at V came to 5 bases and at J to 1 base, leaving 8 bases not matched to a gene. Germline CDR1 and CDR2: KGHSH and LQKENI. CDR3 size: 16 residues. The CDR3, as DNA: TGTGCCAGCTCAGTAACCGGGACAGGGTTCCAAGAGACCCAGTACTTC. Translated, it gives CASSVTGTGFQETQYF.

The J gene is TRBJ2-1, the V gene TRBV20-1; TRBD2 matches at 9 bases. CDR1 and CDR2 (germline): DFQATT, SNEGSKA (reference sequence). With V trimmed by 6 bases and J by 3 bases, 15 bases remained unmatched. There are 17 residues in the CDR3. CDR3 sequence reads: CSALELAGSLGYNEQFF. CDR3 DNA: TGCAGTGCCTTGGAACTAGCGGGCTCTCTCGGCTACAATGAGCAGTTCTTC.

As to this clonotype: This likely came from a read error, as a far larger clone is one base away. V is TRBV6-2 or TRBV6-3 and J is TRBJ1-1; a possible D gene is TRBD1 (5 bases). The germline CDR1 and CDR2 sequences are MNHEY and SVGEGT. The CDR3 runs to 15 residues. Trimming pared 5 bases from V and 5 bases from J, leaving 18 bases between. CDR3 DNA: TGTGCCAGCAGTCCCTTGATGCAGGGAGAGACTGAAGCTTTCTTT. It yields the protein CASSPLMQGETEAFF.

The V call is TRBV20-1, the J call TRBJ1-2; 12 positions match TRBD1. The CDR3 consists of 15 residues. After removal of 0 bases from V and 7 bases from J, the junction contained 6 bases not matched to a gene. Germline lookup yields CDR1 DFQATT and CDR2 SNEGSKA (reference sequence). CDR3 sequence: CSARDRGQGASGYTF. The CDR3 bases are TGCAGTGCTAGAGATAGGGGACAGGGGGCTAGTGGCTACACCTTC.

Ten or more counts support this clonotype. V gene TRBV12-3 or TRBV12-4 combines with J gene TRBJ2-5, with D maybe TRBD2 (6 bases). V shed 3 bases and J shed 2 bases, with 16 bases lying between them. The CDR3 loop spans 16 amino acids. The CDR3 spells CASSFVGKGRQETQYF. CDR3 nucleotides: TGTGCCAGCAGTTTCGTGGGGAAGGGGAGGCAAGAGACCCAGTACTTC.

This clonotype was recorded only once. This clone may be a read error of a much larger clone one base away. V is TRBV15 and J is TRBJ2-1, with D maybe TRBD2 (6 bases). The CDR3 runs 16 residues. Germline V gives CDR1 LNHNV, CDR2 YYDKDF (reference sequence). CDR3 loop: CAASSDTSQAYNEQFF. In DNA, the CDR3 is TGTGCCGCCAGCTCAGATACTAGCCAGGCCTACAATGAGCAGTTCTTC.

The chain employs TRBV20-1 and TRBJ2-2, with 15 bases matching TRBD2. Germline CDR1 is DFQATT and CDR2 is SNEGSKA (reference sequence). The CDR3 has 18 residues. The V segment lost 6 bases and the J segment 6 bases; nucleotides outside the gene matches: 14. CDR3: CSAPRTSGRAAVAGELFF. DNA of the CDR3: TGCAGTGCCCCACGGACTAGCGGGAGGGCCGCAGTCGCCGGGGAGCTGTTTTTT.

Concerning this clonotype: This could be a read error, since a much larger clone is one nucleotide away. The CDR3 DNA is TGTGCCGGCAGCCGGGGAGACAGGGTCTATGGCTACACCTTC. This codes for CAGSRGDRVYGYTF. The rearrangement joins TRBV3-1 to TRBJ1-2, with TRBD1 matching 7 bases. The CDR3 spans 14 residues. Germline V lookup: CDR1 LGHDT, CDR2 YNNKEL (reference sequence).

This clonotype was seen repeatedly, ten times or more. The J gene is TRBJ2-5, the V gene TRBV28; 10 bases agree with TRBD2. CDR1 is MDHEN, CDR2 SYDVKM, per germline. Trimming at V came to 6 bases and at J to 5 bases, leaving 15 bases not matched to a gene. CDR3 size: 17 residues. The CDR3 sequence: CASSLSGLASQGETQYF. In nucleotides, the CDR3 is TGTGCCAGCAGCCTCTCGGGACTAGCGTCTCAGGGGGAGACCCAGTACTTC.